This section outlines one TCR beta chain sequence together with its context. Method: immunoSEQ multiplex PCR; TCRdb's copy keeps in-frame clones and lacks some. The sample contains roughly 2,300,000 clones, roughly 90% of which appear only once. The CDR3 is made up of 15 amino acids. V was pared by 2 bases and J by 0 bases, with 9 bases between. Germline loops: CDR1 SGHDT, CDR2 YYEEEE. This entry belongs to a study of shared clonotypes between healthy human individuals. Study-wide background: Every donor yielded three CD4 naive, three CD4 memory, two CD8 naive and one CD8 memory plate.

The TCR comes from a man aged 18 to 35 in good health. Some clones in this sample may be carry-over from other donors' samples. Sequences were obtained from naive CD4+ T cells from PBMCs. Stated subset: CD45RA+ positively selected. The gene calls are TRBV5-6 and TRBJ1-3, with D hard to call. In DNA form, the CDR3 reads TGTGCCAGCAGCTTTGCCTCATCCTCTGGAAACACCATATATTTT. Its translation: CASSFASSSGNTIYF.